These T cell receptor beta chains were read from a single sample in a study of T cell responses to AZD1222 COVID-19 vaccine. Some clones are missing from TCRdb's copy, which holds only in-frame ones; the method was immunoSEQ multiplex PCR. The profile shows roughly 120,000 clones, about nine tenths of them singletons. The input for sequencing was peripheral blood, taken on day 0 of MenACWY control vaccination. These TCRs come from an adult in good health. Each CDR3 is given with its conserved first and last residue. The D gene is left open where the match is weak. Size tells how often a clone was seen (once, few, many) or the class of an expanded clone, and some rows leave it out.

clone size	V gene	D gene	J gene	CDR3 length	CDR3 DNA	CDR3 protein
-	TRBV30	TRBD2	TRBJ2-1	16	TGTGCCTGGAAGGGACTAGCAGGAGGGACCTACAATGAGCAGTTCTTC	CAWKGLAGGTYNEQFF
-	TRBV28	TRBD2	TRBJ2-5	15	TGTGCCAGCAGTTTGGGTAGCGGGAGTTTAGAGACCCAGTACTTC	CASSLGSGSLETQYF
-	TRBV5-4	TRBD1	TRBJ1-1	15	TGTGCCAGCAGCACGGACAGGGTTCGGGTGACTGAAGCTTTCTTT	CASSTDRVRVTEAFF
once	TRBV7-9	-	TRBJ1-1	14	TGTGCCAGCAGCTTAGATTTGGTGAACACTGAAGCTTTCTTT	CASSLDLVNTEAFF
-	TRBV19	TRBD1	TRBJ1-5	15	TGTGCCAGTAGTACCAGGGACAGGGGAGGTCAGCCCCAGCATTTT	CASSTRDRGGQPQHF
few	TRBV7-3	-	TRBJ1-5	14	TGTGCCAGCAGCAAGGGTGGTGGCAATCAGCCCCAGCATTTT	CASSKGGGNQPQHF
once	TRBV18	TRBD2	TRBJ2-1	15	TGTGCCAGCTCACCGGGACTAGCGAACTACAATGAGCAGTTCTTC	CASSPGLANYNEQFF
once	TRBV5-6	TRBD1	TRBJ2-3	16	TGTGCCAGCAGTTTGATAGGGACAGGGCGCGCAGATACGCAGTATTTT	CASSLIGTGRADTQYF
-	TRBV27	TRBD2	TRBJ2-7	14	TGTGCCAGCAGTCCAGCGGGAGCCCCAGTGGAGCAGTACTTC	CASSPAGAPVEQYF
-	TRBV7-9	-	TRBJ1-1	15	TGTGCCAGCAGCTTAACCCAGGGGTTGAACACTGAAGCTTTCTTT	CASSLTQGLNTEAFF
-	TRBV28	-	TRBJ2-7	13	TGTGCCAGCAGTTTATCGGCCCTCTACGAGCAGTACTTC	CASSLSALYEQYF
-	TRBV28	-	TRBJ1-2	15	TGTGCCAGCAGCACGGCCGGGGGTAGGTCCTATGGCTACACCTTC	CASSTAGGRSYGYTF
-	TRBV7-9	-	TRBJ1-1	12	TGTGCCAGCAGCTCCAGACAGACTGAAGCTTTCTTT	CASSSRQTEAFF
-	TRBV7-2	-	TRBJ2-7	14	TGTGCCAGCAACTCACAGGGGGGGACCTACGAGCAGTACTTC	CASNSQGGTYEQYF
-	TRBV2	-	TRBJ1-5	15	TGTGCCAGCAGTTTAAGGAGGGGGAGCAATCAGCCCCAGCATTTT	CASSLRRGSNQPQHF
-	TRBV19	-	TRBJ2-5	13	TGTGCCAGTACGAGGAATCGGGGGGAGACCCAGTACTTC	CASTRNRGETQYF
-	TRBV5-1	TRBD2	TRBJ2-1	14	TGCGCCAGCAGACACCGGGGGGGCACCAGTGAGCAGTTCTTC	CASRHRGGTSEQFF